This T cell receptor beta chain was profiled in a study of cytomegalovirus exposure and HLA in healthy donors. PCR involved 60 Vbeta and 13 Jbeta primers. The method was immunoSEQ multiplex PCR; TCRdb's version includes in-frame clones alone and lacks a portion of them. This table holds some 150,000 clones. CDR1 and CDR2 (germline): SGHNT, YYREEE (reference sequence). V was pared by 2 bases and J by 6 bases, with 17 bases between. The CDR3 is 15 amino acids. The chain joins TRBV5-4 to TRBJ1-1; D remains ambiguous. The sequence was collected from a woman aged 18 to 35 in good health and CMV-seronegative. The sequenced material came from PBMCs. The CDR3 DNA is TGTGCCAGCAGCTTAAAACGGGGAATCGTCGCTGAAGCTTTCTTT. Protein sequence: CASSLKRGIVAEAFF. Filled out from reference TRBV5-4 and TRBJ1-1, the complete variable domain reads ETGVTQSPTHLIKTRGQQVTLRCSSQSGHNTVSWYQQALGQGPQFIFQYYREEENGRGNFPPRFSGLQFPNYSSELNVNALELDDSALYLCASSLKRGIVAEAFFGQGTRLTVV.